The 10 T cell receptor beta chains listed next were all sequenced from one sample in a study of blood T cell repertoires in COVID-19. The assay was immunoSEQ multiplex PCR, and TCRdb's table has in-frame clones only and misses some. The sample shows 200,000 to 250,000 clones, roughly 84% of them seen only once. The source material was peripheral blood. These receptors all stem from a man in his forties with acute or convalescent COVID-19.

This chain links TRBV4-3 with TRBJ1-3, with TRBD1 as a possible D gene (5 bases). CDR1 and CDR2 from the germline V gene are LGHNA and YSLEER. The CDR3 consists of 16 residues. V was clipped by 4 bases and J by 2 bases, with 15 bases between them. CDR3 in amino acids: CASSREWGGTGNTIYF. CDR3 DNA: TGCGCCAGCAGCCGCGAGTGGGGGGGAACTGGAAACACCATATATTTT.

This chain uses TRBV13 with TRBJ1-1, with D possibly TRBD1 on 6 matching bases. The CDR3 totals 16 residues. V lost 0 bases, J lost 5 bases, and 16 bases lay in between. Looked up from germline, CDR1 is PRHDT and CDR2 is FYEKMQ (reference sequence). The CDR3 bases are TGTGCCAGCAGCTTAGGACAGGGACGGCGAGATACTGAAGCTTTCTTT. Protein product: CASSLGQGRRDTEAFF.

The chain carries TRBV6-2 or TRBV6-3 and TRBJ1-2, with D tentatively TRBD1 (6 bases). CDR1 and CDR2 from the germline V gene are MNHEY and SVGEGT. The CDR3 loop spans 14 amino acids. Trimming took 6 bases from V and 5 from J, leaving 16 bases between them. The CDR3 nucleotides read TGTGCCAGCAGCTCGAAACAGGGTTTGTATGGCTACACCTTC. Translation gives CASSSKQGLYGYTF.

The chain recombines TRBV20-1 with TRBJ2-7, with no clear D. The V end was cut by 3 bases, the J end by 3 bases, with 9 bases between. The CDR3 sequence is 12 residues long. Looked up from germline, CDR1 is DFQATT and CDR2 is SNEGSKA (reference sequence). Written as DNA, the CDR3 is TGCAGTGCTAGTGACCGGGTCTACGAGCAGTACTTC. Protein sequence: CSASDRVYEQYF.

This chain links TRBV9 with TRBJ2-3, with TRBD2 matching 11 bases. After removal of 4 bases from V and 1 base from J, the junction contained 2 bases not matched to a gene. CDR1 is SGDLS, CDR2 YYNGEE, per germline. The CDR3 has 15 residues. In DNA, the CDR3 is TGTGCCAGCAGCAAGACTAGCGGGGGCACAGATACGCAGTATTTT. Its protein product is CASSKTSGGTDTQYF.

The chain's CDR3 is CASSPFQGTDTQYF. The CDR3 DNA reads as TGTGCCAGCTCACCATTTCAGGGAACAGATACGCAGTATTTT. The chain couples TRBV18 to TRBJ2-3; D might be TRBD1 (5 bases). The V gene's germline CDR1 is KGHSH and CDR2 LQKENI. The V and J ends lost 2 bases and 3 bases respectively, with 9 bases between them. This CDR3 is built from 14 residues.

The V and J genes are TRBV10-1 and TRBJ2-7, with 8 bases that match TRBD1. The junction had 13 bases not matched to a gene; V was cut back by 5 bases and J by 4 bases. The length of the CDR3 is 16 residues. Germline lookup yields CDR1 WNHNN and CDR2 SYGVQD (reference sequence). CDR3 amino acids: CASSNNTGTGGYEQYF. CDR3 in DNA: TGCGCCAGCAGTAATAATACCGGGACAGGAGGGTACGAGCAGTACTTC.

The chain has TRBV7-8 and TRBJ1-6; 9 positions agree with TRBD1. Germline CDR1 reads SGHVS; CDR2 reads FQNEAQ. V was pared by 3 bases and J by 6 bases, with 12 bases of the junction left unmatched. This CDR3 region has 18 residues. The DNA of the CDR3 is TGTGCCAGCAGCTTCGGCGTTCATGGGACAGGGAGTAATTCACCCCTCCACTTT. Amino acids: CASSFGVHGTGSNSPLHF.

This chain connects TRBV28 to TRBJ1-3; maybe TRBD1 (5 bases). Germline CDR1 is MDHEN and CDR2 is SYDVKM. This CDR3 spans 15 amino acids. V was trimmed by 7 bases and J by 0 bases, leaving 13 bases between them. This chain's CDR3 is CASTTAGISGNTIYF. DNA for the CDR3: TGTGCCAGCACCACAGCAGGGATCTCTGGAAACACCATATATTTT.

J is TRBJ2-2 and V is TRBV24-1; TRBD1 matches 8 bases. Germline V gene sequence: CDR1 KGHDR, CDR2 SFDVKD. The CDR3 totals 15 residues. Germline trimming cut 9 bases from V and 7 bases from J; bases unmatched to any gene: 12. CDR3: CATAPDRGYVGELFF. CDR3 in DNA: TGTGCCACCGCGCCCGACAGGGGATACGTCGGGGAGCTGTTTTTT.